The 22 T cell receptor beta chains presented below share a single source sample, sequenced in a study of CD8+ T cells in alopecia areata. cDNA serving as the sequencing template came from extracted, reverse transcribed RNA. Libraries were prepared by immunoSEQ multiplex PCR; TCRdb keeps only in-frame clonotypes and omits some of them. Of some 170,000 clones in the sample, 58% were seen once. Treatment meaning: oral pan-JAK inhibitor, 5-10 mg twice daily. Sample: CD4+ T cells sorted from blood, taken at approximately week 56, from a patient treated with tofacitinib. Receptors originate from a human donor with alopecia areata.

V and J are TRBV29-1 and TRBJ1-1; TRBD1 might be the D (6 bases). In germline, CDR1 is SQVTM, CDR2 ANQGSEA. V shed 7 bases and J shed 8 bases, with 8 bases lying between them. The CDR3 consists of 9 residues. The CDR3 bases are TGCAGCGCTGGACAGGAAGCTTTCTTT. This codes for CSAGQEAFF.

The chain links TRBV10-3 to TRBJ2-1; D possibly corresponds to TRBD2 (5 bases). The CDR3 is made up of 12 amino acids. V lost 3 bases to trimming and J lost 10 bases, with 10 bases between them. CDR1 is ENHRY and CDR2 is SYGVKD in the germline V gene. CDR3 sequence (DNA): TGTGCCATCAGTGAAGGTCGGGGAGAGCAGTTCTTC. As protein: CAISEGRGEQFF.

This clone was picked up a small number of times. CDR3 nucleotides: TGTGCCAGCAGCATACCCCCTGGGGCCCAGCATTTT. The encoded protein is CASSIPPGAQHF. The chain employs TRBV7-6 and TRBJ1-5; D not resolved. The germline CDR1 and CDR2 sequences are SGHVS and FNYEAQ. CDR3 length: 12 residues. V shed 5 bases and J shed 11 bases, with 13 bases lying between them.

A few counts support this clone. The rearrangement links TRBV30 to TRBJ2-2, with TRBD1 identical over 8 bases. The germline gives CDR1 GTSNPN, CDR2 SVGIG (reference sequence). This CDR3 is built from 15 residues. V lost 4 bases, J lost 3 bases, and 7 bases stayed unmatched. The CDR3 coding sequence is TGTGCCTGGAAGGGGACAGGAACCCACACCGGGGAGCTGTTTTTT. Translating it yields CAWKGTGTHTGELFF. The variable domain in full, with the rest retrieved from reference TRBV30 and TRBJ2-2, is SQTIHQWPATLVQPVGSPLSLECTVEGTSNPNLYWYRQAAGRGLQLLFYSVGIGQISSEVPQNLSASRPQDRQFILSSKKLLLSDSGFYLCAWKGTGTHTGELFFGEGSRLTVL.

CDR3 in DNA: TGTGCCAGCAGTGGCACAGGGAGCTATGGCTACACCTTC. Translating it yields CASSGTGSYGYTF. J is TRBJ1-2 and V is TRBV25-1; D may be TRBD1 (6 bases). Germline V CDR1 and CDR2: MGHDK, SYGVNS. Between the trimmed V and J ends, which lost 4 bases and 4 bases, there was a span of 10 bases. This CDR3 region has 13 residues.

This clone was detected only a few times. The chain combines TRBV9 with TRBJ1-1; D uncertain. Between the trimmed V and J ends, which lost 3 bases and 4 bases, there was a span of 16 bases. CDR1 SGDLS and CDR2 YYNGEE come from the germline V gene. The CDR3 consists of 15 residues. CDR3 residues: CASSATPIEGTEAFF. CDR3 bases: TGTGCCAGCAGCGCAACTCCGATCGAAGGCACTGAAGCTTTCTTT. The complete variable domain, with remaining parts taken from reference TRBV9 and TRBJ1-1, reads DSGVTQTPKHLITATGQRVTLRCSPRSGDLSVYWYQQSLDQGLQFLIQYYNGEERAKGNILERFSAQQFPDLHSELNLSSLELGDSALYFCASSATPIEGTEAFFGQGTRLTVV.

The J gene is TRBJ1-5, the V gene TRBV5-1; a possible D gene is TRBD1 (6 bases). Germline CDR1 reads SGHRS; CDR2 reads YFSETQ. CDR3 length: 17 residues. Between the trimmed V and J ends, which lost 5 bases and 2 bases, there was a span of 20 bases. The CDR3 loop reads CASSPTPQGRGNQPQHF. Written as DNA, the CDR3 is TGCGCCAGCAGTCCCACCCCACAGGGCCGGGGCAATCAGCCCCAGCATTTT. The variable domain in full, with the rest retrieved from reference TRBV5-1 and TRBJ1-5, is KAGVTQTPRYLIKTRGQQVTLSCSPISGHRSVSWYQQTPGQGLQFLFEYFSETQRNKGNFPGRFSGRQFSNSRSEMNVSTLELGDSALYLCASSPTPQGRGNQPQHFGDGTRLSIL.

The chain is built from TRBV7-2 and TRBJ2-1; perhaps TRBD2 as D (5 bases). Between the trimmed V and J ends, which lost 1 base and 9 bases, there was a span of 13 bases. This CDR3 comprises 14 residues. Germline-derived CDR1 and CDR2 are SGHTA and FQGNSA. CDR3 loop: CASSLGLSRSEQFF. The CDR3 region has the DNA TGTGCCAGCAGCTTAGGACTAAGTCGCAGTGAGCAGTTCTTC.

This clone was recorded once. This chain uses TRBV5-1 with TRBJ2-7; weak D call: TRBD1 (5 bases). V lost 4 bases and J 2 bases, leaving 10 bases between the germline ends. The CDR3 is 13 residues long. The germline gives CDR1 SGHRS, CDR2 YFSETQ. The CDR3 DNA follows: TGCGCCAGCAGCCGAGACAGCCCCTACGAGCAGTACTTC. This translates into CASSRDSPYEQYF. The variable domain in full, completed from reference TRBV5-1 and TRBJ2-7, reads KAGVTQTPRYLIKTRGQQVTLSCSPISGHRSVSWYQQTPGQGLQFLFEYFSETQRNKGNFPGRFSGRQFSNSRSEMNVSTLELGDSALYLCASSRDSPYEQYFGPGTRLTVT.

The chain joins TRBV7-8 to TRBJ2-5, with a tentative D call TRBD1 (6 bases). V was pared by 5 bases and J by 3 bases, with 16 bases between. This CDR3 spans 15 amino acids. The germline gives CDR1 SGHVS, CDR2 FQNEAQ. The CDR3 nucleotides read TGTGCCAGCAGCCTGAACAGGGTTCGGGAAGAGACCCAGTACTTC. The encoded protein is CASSLNRVREETQYF. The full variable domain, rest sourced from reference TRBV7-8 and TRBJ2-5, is GAGVSQSPRYKVAKRGQDVALRCDPISGHVSLFWYQQALGQGPEFLTYFQNEAQLDKSGLPSDRFFAERPEGSVSTLKIQRTQQEDSAVYLCASSLNRVREETQYFGPGTRLLVL.

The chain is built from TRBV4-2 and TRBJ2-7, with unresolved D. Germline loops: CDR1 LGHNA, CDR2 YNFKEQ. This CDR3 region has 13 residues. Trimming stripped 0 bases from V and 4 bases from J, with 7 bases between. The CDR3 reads CASSQDERYEQYF. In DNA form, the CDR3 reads TGTGCCAGCAGCCAAGATGAGAGATACGAGCAGTACTTC.

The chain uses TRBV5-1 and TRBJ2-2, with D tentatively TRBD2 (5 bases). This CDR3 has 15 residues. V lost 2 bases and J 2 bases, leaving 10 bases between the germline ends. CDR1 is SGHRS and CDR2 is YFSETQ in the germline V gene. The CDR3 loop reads CASSFPGSNTGELFF. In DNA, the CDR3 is TGCGCCAGCAGCTTCCCGGGGAGCAACACCGGGGAGCTGTTTTTT.

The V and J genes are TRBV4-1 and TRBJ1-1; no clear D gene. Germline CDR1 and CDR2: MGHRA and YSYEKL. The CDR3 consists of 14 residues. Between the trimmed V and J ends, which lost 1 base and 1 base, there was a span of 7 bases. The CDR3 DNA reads TGCGCCAGCAGCCAAGTGTTGACGAACACTGAAGCTTTCTTT. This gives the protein CASSQVLTNTEAFF.

The CDR3 bases are TGTGCCTGGGCAAACGTCAGGACTTACCCTACTGGGGCCAACGTCCTGACTTTC. It is translated as CAWANVRTYPTGANVLTF. This chain uses TRBV30 with TRBJ2-6, with TRBD2 as a possible D gene (5 bases). CDR3 size: 18 residues. V gave up 5 bases and J gave up 2 bases, with 22 bases separating them. The germline V gene encodes CDR1 GTSNPN and CDR2 SVGIG (reference sequence).

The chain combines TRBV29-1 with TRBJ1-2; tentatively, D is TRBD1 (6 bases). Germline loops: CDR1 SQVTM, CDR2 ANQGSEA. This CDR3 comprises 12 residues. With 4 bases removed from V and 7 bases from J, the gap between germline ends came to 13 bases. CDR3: CSVVRGRSGYTF. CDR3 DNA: TGCAGCGTTGTTCGGGGGCGGAGTGGCTACACCTTC.

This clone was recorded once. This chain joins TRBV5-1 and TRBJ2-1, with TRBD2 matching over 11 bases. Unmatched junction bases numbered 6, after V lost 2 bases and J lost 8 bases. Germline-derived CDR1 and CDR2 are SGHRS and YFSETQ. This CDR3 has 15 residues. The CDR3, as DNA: TGCGCCAGCAGCTTATCGCTAGCGGGGGGTCATGAGCAGTTCTTC. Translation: CASSLSLAGGHEQFF.

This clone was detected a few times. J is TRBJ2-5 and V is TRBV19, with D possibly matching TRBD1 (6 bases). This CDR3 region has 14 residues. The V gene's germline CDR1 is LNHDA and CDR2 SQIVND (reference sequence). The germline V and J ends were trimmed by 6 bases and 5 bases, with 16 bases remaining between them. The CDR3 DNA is TGTGCCAGTAGGGTCGGACAGTCGTATGAGACCCAGTACTTC. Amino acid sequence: CASRVGQSYETQYF.

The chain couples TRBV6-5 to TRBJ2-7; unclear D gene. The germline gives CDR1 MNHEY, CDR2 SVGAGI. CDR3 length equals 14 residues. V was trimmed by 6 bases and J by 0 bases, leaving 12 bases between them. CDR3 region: CASSRTTSSYEQYF. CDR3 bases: TGTGCCAGCAGCAGGACGACGAGCTCCTACGAGCAGTACTTC.

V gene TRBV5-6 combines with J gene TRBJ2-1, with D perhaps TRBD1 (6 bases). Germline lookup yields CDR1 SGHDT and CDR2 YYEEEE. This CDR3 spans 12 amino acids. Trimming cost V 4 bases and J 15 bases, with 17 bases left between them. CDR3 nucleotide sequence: TGTGCCAGCAGCCTCGGTCCACAGGGATGGTTCTTC. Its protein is CASSLGPQGWFF.

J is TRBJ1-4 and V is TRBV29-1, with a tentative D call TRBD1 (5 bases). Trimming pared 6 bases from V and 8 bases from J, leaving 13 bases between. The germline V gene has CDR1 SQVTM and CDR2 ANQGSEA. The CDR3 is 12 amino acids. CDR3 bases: TGCAGCGTAAGGGACTCAGCCGAAAAACTGTTTTTT. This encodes CSVRDSAEKLFF.

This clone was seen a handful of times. The CDR3 sequence is CRAAGANVLTF. CDR3 DNA: TGCCGAGCGGCTGGGGCCAACGTCCTGACTTTC. This chain connects TRBV20-1 to TRBJ2-6, with TRBD2 as a possible D gene (5 bases). The CDR3 totals 11 residues. CDR1 and CDR2 from the germline V gene are DFQATT and SNEGSKA (reference sequence).

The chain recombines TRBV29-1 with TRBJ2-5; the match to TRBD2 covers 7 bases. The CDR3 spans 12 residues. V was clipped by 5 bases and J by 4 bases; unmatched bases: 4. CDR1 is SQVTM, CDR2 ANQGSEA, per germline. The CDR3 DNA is TGCAGCGTTCGGACTAGTGGAGAGACCCAGTACTTC. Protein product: CSVRTSGETQYF.